This TCR beta chain originates from a study of T-cell reconstitution after alpha-beta-depleted transplantation in children. General study findings and limits: Several hundred expanded graft clones reportedly supplied alpha-beta T cells about two months after transplant. Surviving recipient T cells and thymic progenitors underlay high day-60 TCRbeta diversity in some patients. At one year after transplant, newly produced T cells mostly accounted for T-cell counts and diversity.

This clonotype showed up just a few times. Its specificity is unknown. The germline V and J ends were trimmed by 7 bases and 2 bases, with 12 bases remaining between them. The CDR3 consists of 14 residues. Germline V gene lookup returns CDR1 LNHDA and CDR2 SQIVND (reference sequence). Construction of the TCRbeta library involved unique molecular identifiers. A single record per CDR3 protein comes from TCRdb applying MiXCR to the PCR reads. The repertoire includes around 580,000 distinct CDR3 sequences, 25% to 30% of them detected once, and around a third sits in the top ten. This chain links TRBV19 with TRBJ1-5; D gene unclear. The source material was PBMCs, sampled before TCRalphabeta/CD19-depleted stem cell transplant. The TCR originated in a boy under two years old with Wiskott-Aldrich syndrome, due to receive a stem cell transplant. CDR3 amino acids: CASMEVYGNQPQHF. The CDR3 DNA reads as TGTGCCAGTATGGAGGTGTATGGCAATCAGCCCCAGCATTTT.